Detailed here is one T cell receptor (beta chain). This clonotype was seen ten or more times. It has no known antigen specificity. No base-level quality is on record; no much larger clone is a single base apart. PBMCs were isolated by Ficoll-Paque density gradient centrifugation. These data come from a study of T-cell memory formation after mild COVID-19 (dated by TCRdb to the early 2020s). Some background on the complete study: Most TCR sequence clusters were specific to one of the two donors. Two young, previously healthy adult volunteers made up the cohort, one male and one female. T-cell clones expanding and contracting after mild COVID-19 in two donors were tracked by longitudinal TCRalpha and TCRbeta repertoire sequencing.

Relative to germline, V is missing 0 bases and J is missing 4 bases, with 5 bases of the junction outside any gene match. Looking up the germline V gene (reference sequence) yields CDR1 DFQATT and CDR2 SNEGSKA. The CDR3 has 14 amino acids, counting the end cysteine and phenylalanine. Just CDR3 DNA is preserved here, 42 bases in frame from base 1. Overall study results and their limits: Some responding clones were detected in pre-infection memory, suggesting pre-existing cross-reactive memory T cells joined the SARS-CoV-2 response. Contracting CD4+ clones appeared mostly in the CM and EM memory subsets, whereas CD8+ clones were enriched in EMRA. The second-wave clones that peaked on day 37 were not confirmed to be SARS-CoV-2 specific. The study covered only a couple of mild cases, and larger cohorts including severe cases with pre-infection samples were considered necessary. Clones that contracted from day 15 to 85 showed balanced CD4/CD8 phenotypes, whereas a second wave of clones that expanded from day 15 to 37 leaned towards CD4+.

Sequenced on an Illumina NovaSeq 6000. Using 5'RACE with constant-segment primers, TCRalpha and TCRbeta cDNA libraries were constructed, with sample barcodes and unique molecular identifiers added in the process. RNA was extracted from every sample with Trizol reagent. Libraries were amplified in two PCR steps, with a second sample barcode and Illumina TruSeq adapters added in the second step. Libraries were sequenced on an Illumina NovaSeq with 2 x 150 bp paired-end reads. On the study's bioinformatics: Reads were demultiplexed and collapsed into UMI-guided consensus sequences with migec v1.2.7. Using mixcr v2.1.11, UMI consensuses were aligned to TRA and TRB V and J templates and then assembled into clonotypes. A clonotype was counted as expanded or contracted only if both edgeR and NoisET called the change significant, with noise models trained on biological replicates. For edgeR calls, the cutoffs were a false discovery rate-adjusted p below 0.01 and a log2 fold-change threshold of 1. As an exploratory analysis of dynamics, PCA with hierarchical clustering was applied to max-normalized trajectories of the 1000 most abundant clonotypes. The CD4 or CD8 phenotype of responding clones was assigned using the separately sequenced CD4+ and CD8+ repertoires. TCRdb's own reprocessing of the public reads used fastp at Q25 and MiXCR and kept productive beta chains. Entries that share a CDR3 protein sequence are merged under the most common genes and DNA. These V and J calls rely on TCRdb rather than the paper's analysis. The sample table records a few hundred thousand distinct CDR3 sequences; about 13% of these occur just once. Together, the top ten hold 21% of the sample.

The chain couples TRBV20-1 to TRBJ1-1, and 7 junction bases match TRBD1. Sequenced: PBMCs or a T cell subset sorted from them (not recorded which). The TCR originated in a man between 18 and 35 years old who had mild COVID-19 (a few samples of this study predate the infection). The sample titles of this study are shuffled in the database, so cell type and time point are left out; the donor was told from shared clones. The nucleotide sequence reads TGCAGTGCTAGAGATATCAGGGGGAGCACTGAAGCTTTCTTT. This is translated as CSARDIRGSTEAFF.